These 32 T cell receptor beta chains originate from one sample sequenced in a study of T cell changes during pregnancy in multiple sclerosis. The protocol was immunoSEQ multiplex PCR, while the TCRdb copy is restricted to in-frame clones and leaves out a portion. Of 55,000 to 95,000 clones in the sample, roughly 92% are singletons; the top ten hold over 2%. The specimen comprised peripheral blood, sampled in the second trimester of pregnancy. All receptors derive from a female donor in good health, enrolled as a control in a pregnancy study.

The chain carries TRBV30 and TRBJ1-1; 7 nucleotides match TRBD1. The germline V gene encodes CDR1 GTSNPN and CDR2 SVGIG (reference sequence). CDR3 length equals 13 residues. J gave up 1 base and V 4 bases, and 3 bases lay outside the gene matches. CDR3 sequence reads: CAWITGANTEAFF. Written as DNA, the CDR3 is TGTGCCTGGATTACAGGGGCGAACACTGAAGCTTTCTTT.

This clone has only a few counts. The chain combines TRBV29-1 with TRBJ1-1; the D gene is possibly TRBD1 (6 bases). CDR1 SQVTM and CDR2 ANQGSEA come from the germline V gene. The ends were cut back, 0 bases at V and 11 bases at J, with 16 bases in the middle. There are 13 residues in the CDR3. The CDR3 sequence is CSVEEGLQGGAFF. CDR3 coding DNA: TGCAGCGTTGAAGAGGGGCTACAGGGAGGGGCTTTCTTT.

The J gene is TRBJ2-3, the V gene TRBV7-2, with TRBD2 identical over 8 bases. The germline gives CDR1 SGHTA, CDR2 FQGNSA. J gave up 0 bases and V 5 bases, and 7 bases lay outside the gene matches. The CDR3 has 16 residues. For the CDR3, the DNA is TGTGCCAGCAGCCCCTACCAGCGGGGGAGCACAGATACGCAGTATTTT. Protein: CASSPYQRGSTDTQYF.

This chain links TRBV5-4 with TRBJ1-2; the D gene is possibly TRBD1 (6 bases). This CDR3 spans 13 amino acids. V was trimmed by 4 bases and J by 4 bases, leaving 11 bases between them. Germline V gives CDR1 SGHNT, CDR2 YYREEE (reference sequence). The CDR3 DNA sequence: TGTGCCAGCAGCCCCGGGACATTCTATGGCTACACCTTC. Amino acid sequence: CASSPGTFYGYTF.

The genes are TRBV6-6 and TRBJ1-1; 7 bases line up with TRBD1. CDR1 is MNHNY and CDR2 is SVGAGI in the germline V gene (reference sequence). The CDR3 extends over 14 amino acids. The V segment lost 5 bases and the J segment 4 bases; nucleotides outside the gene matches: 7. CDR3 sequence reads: CASSRDSGATEAFF. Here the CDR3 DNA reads TGTGCCAGCAGTCGGGACAGCGGTGCCACTGAAGCTTTCTTT.

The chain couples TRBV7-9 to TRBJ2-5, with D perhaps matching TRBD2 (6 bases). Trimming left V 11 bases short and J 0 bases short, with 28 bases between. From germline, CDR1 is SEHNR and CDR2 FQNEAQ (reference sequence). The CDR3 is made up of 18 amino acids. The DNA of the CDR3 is TGTGCCTCATTGTCTTACGGGGGACTCTACCCCAACCAAGAGACCCAGTACTTC. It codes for CASLSYGGLYPNQETQYF.

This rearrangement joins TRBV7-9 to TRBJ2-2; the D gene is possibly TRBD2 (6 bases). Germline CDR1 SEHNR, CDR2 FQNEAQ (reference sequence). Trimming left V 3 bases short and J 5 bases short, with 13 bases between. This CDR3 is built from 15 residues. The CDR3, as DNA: TGTGCCAGCAGCTTCTACCAGGGAGGAACCGGGGAGCTGTTTTTT. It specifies CASSFYQGGTGELFF.

CDR3 in amino acids: CASSPPSGAYNEQFF. In nucleotides, the CDR3 is TGTGCCAGCAGTCCCCCTAGCGGGGCGTACAATGAGCAGTTCTTC. The rearrangement uses TRBV6-5 and TRBJ2-1; 9 positions agree with TRBD2. The germline V gene encodes CDR1 MNHEY and CDR2 SVGAGI. Unmatched junction bases numbered 6, after V lost 5 bases and J lost 4 bases. This CDR3 contains 15 residues.

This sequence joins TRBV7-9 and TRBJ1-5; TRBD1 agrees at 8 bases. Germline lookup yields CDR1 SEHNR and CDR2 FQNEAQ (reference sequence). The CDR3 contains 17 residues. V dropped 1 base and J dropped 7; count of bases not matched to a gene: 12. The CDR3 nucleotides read TGTGCCAGCAGCTTAGGACAGGGGATCAACGAGAGACAGCCCCAGCATTTT. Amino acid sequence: CASSLGQGINERQPQHF.

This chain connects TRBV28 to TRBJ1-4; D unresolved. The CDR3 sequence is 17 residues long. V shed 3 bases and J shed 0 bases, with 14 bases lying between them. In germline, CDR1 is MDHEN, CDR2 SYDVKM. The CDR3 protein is CASSFARGTATNEKLFF. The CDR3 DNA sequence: TGTGCCAGCAGTTTCGCCCGCGGCACCGCAACTAATGAAAAACTGTTTTTT. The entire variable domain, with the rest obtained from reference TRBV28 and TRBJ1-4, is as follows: DVKVTQSSRYLVKRTGEKVFLECVQDMDHENMFWYRQDPGLGLRLIYFSYDVKMKEKGDIPEGYSVSREKKERFSLILESASTNQTSMYLCASSFARGTATNEKLFFGSGTQLSVL.

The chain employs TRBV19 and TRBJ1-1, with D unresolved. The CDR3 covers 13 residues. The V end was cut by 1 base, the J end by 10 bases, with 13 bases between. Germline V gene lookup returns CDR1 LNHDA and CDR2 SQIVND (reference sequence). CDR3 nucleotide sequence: TGTGCCAGTAGTATAGGAGGTTGGAACTTAGCTTTCTTT. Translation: CASSIGGWNLAFF.

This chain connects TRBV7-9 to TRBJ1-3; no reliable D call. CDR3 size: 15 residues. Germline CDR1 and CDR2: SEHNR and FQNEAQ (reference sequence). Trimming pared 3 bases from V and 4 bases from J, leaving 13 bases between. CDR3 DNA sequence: TGTGCCAGCAGCTTCGGGGATTTGGCCGGAAACACCATATATTTT. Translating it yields CASSFGDLAGNTIYF.

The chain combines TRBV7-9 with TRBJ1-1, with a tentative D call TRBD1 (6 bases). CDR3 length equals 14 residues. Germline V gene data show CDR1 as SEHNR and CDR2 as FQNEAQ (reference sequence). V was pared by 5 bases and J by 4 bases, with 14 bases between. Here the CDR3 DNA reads TGTGCCAGCAGCCAACAAGGGGGAACCACTGAAGCTTTCTTT. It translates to CASSQQGGTTEAFF.

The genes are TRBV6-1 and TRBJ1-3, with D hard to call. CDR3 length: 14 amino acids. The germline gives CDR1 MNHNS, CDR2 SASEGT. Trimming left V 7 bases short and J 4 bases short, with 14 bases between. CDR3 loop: CASMVSFMGNTIYF. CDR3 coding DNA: TGTGCCAGCATGGTGAGCTTTATGGGAAACACCATATATTTT.

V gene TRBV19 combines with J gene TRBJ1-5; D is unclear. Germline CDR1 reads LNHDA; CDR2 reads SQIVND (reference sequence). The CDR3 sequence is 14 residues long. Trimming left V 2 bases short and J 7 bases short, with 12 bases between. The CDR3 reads CASSIQVGEQPQHF. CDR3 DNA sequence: TGTGCCAGTAGTATACAAGTCGGAGAACAGCCCCAGCATTTT.

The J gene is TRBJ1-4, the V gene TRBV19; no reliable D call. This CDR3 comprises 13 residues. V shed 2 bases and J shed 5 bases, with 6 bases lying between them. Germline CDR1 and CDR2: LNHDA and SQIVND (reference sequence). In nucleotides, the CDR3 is TGTGCCAGTAGTATAACATGGAATGAAAAACTGTTTTTT. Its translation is CASSITWNEKLFF.

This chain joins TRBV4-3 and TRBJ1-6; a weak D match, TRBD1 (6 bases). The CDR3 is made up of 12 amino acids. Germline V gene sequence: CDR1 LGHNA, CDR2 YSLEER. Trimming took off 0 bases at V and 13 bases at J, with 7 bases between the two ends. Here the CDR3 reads CASSQDTGPLHF. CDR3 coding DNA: TGCGCCAGCAGCCAAGATACAGGGCCCCTCCACTTT.

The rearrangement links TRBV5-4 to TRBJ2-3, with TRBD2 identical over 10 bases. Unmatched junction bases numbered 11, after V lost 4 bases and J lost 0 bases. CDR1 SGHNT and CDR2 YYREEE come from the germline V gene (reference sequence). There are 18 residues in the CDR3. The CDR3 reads CASSLRGLATPSTDTQYF. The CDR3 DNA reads TGTGCCAGCAGCCTCCGGGGACTAGCGACTCCCAGCACAGATACGCAGTATTTT.

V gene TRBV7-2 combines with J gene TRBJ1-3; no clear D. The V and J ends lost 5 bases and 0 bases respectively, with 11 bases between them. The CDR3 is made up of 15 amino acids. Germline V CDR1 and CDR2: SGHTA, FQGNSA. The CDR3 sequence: CASSQNSLSGNTIYF. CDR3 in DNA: TGTGCCAGCAGCCAAAACAGCCTCTCTGGAAACACCATATATTTT.

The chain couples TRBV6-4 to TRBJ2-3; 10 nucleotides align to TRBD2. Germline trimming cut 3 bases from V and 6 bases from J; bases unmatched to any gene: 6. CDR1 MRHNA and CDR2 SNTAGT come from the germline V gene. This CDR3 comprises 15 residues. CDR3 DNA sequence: TGTGCCAGCAGTGAATGGAGCGGGGGGGCGGATACGCAGTATTTT. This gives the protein CASSEWSGGADTQYF.

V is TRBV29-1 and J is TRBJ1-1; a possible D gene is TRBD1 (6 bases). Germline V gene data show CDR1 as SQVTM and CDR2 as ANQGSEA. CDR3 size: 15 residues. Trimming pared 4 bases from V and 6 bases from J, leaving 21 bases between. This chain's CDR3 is CSVVSAGDLGAEAFF. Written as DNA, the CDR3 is TGCAGCGTTGTGTCGGCAGGGGATCTTGGGGCTGAAGCTTTCTTT. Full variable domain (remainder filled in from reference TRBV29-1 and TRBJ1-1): SAVISQKPSRDICQRGTSLTIQCQVDSQVTMMFWYRQQPGQSLTLIATANQGSEATYESGFVIDKFPISRPNLTFSTLTVSNMSPEDSSIYLCSVVSAGDLGAEAFFGQGTRLTVV.

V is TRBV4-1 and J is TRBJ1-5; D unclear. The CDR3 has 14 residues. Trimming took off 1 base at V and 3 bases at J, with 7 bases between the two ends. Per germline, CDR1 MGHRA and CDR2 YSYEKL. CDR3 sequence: CASSQGQLNQPQHF. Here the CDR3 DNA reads TGCGCCAGCAGCCAAGGACAACTCAATCAGCCCCAGCATTTT.

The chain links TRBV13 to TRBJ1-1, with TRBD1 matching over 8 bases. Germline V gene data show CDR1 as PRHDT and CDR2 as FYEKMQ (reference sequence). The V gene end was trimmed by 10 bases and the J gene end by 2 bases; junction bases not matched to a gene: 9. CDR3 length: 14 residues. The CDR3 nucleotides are TGTGCCACCCGATCCGGGACAGGCAACACTGAAGCTTTCTTT. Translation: CATRSGTGNTEAFF.

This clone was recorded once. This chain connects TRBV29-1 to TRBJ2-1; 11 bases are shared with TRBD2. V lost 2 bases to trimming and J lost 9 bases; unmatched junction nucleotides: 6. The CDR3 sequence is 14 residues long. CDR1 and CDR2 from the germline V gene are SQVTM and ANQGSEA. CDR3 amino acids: CSVEFSSGGAEQFF. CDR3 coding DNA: TGCAGCGTTGAATTTAGTAGCGGGGGGGCTGAGCAGTTCTTC.

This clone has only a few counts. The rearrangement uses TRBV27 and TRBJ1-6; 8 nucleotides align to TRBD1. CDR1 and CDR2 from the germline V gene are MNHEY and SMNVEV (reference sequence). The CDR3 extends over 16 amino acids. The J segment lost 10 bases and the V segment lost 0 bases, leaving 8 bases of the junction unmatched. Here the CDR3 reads CASSLSPDRVRSPLHF. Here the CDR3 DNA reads TGTGCCAGCAGTTTATCCCCGGACAGGGTACGGTCACCCCTCCACTTT.

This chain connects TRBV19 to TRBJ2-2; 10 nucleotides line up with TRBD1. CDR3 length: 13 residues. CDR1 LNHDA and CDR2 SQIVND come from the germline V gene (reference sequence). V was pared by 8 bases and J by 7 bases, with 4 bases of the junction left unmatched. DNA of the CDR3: TGTGCCAGTCGGGACAGGGGACACGGGGAGCTGTTTTTT. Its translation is CASRDRGHGELFF.

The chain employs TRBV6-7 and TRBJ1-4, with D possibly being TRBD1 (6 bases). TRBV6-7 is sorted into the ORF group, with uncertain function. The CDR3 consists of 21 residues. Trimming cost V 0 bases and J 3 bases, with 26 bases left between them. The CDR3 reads CASSYSQNREWVPTSNEKLFF. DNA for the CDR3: TGTGCCAGCAGTTACTCCCAGAACAGGGAATGGGTGCCCACTTCTAATGAAAAACTGTTTTTT.

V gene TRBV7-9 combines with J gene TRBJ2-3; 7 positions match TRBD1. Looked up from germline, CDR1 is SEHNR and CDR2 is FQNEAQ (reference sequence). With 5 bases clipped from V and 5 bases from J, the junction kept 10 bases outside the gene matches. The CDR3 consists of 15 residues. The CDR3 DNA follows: TGTGCCAGCAGCGACAATACAGGGGCAGGAGATACGCAGTATTTT. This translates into CASSDNTGAGDTQYF.

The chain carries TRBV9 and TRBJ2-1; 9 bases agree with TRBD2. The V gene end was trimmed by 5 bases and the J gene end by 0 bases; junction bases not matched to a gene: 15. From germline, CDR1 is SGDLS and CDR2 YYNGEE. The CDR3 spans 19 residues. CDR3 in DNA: TGTGCCAGCAGTCCGAAGGCGAGCGGGGGGCCTAGCTCCTACAATGAGCAGTTCTTC. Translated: CASSPKASGGPSSYNEQFF.

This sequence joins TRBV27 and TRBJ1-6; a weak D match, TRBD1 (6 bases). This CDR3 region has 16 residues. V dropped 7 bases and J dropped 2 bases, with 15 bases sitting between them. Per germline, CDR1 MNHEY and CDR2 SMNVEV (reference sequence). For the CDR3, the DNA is TGTGCCAGCAAGATAATGGGGGGGCCCTATAATTCACCCCTCCACTTT. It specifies CASKIMGGPYNSPLHF.

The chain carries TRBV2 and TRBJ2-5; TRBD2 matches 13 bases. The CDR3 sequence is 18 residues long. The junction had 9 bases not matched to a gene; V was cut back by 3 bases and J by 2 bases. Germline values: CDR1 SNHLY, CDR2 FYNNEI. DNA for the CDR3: TGTGCCAGCAGTGATCCACCGGGACTAGCGGGGTTTCAAGAGACCCAGTACTTC. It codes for CASSDPPGLAGFQETQYF.

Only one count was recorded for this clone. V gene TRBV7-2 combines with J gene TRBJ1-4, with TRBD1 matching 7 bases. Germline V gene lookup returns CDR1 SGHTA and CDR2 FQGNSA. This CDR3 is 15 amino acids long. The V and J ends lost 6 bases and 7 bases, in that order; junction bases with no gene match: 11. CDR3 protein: CASSFRQGEVEKLFF. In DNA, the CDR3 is TGTGCCAGCAGTTTTCGACAGGGTGAAGTTGAAAAACTGTTTTTT.